A selection of T cell receptor beta chains follows, all from one sample in a study of cytomegalovirus exposure and HLA in healthy donors. Sequencing used immunoSEQ multiplex PCR; TCRdb keeps in-frame clones, though not all of them. Found here are some 120,000 clones, 70% to 90% of them singletons; the top ten hold around 1.9%. Sequencing input: PBMCs. The receptors here all came from a woman under 30 in good health and CMV-seronegative. CDR3s include the opening cysteine and the closing phenylalanine or tryptophan. A D gene is named only where the DNA matches it firmly. Rows give clone size only sometimes, using once, few, many, or a class for an expanded clone.

J | D | V | size | DNA | CDR3
TRBJ2-3 | - | TRBV5-6 | - | TGTGCCAGCAGCGGCGGGTCAGTTCGGGATACGCAGTATTTT | CASSGGSVRDTQYF
TRBJ1-5 | - | TRBV30 | - | TGTGCCTGGAGTCTACCTGACAGGAAGAATCAGCCCCAGCATTTT | CAWSLPDRKNQPQHF
TRBJ1-3 | TRBD1 | TRBV28 | - | TGTGCCAGCAGATCAACCGGGACAGGGACAGGAAACACCATATATTTT | CASRSTGTGTGNTIYF
TRBJ1-1 | - | TRBV30 | once | TGTGCCTGGACCGCGGGGGACACTGAAGCTTTCTTT | CAWTAGDTEAFF
TRBJ1-2 | - | TRBV4-3 | - | TGCGCCAGCAGCCAAATCTTGGCCACTAACTATGGCTACACCTTC | CASSQILATNYGYTF
TRBJ2-1 | TRBD1 | TRBV27 | - | TGTGCCAGCAGTCCCTACAGGGGAGATGAGCAGTTCTTC | CASSPYRGDEQFF
TRBJ2-7 | TRBD1 | TRBV11-2 | - | TGTGCCAGCAGCGGGACAGGGGGGGCCTACGAGCAGTACTTC | CASSGTGGAYEQYF
TRBJ2-7 | TRBD1 | TRBV11-3 | - | TGTGCCAGCAGCTTAGCGCAGGGGGCGGTTGGCGAGCAGTACTTC | CASSLAQGAVGEQYF
TRBJ2-7 | - | TRBV7-6 | once | TGTGCCAGCAGTGATGGCCAGGGCTCTGCGGACGAGCAGTACTTC | CASSDGQGSADEQYF
TRBJ2-1 | TRBD2 | TRBV12-5 | - | TGTGCTAGTGGTTTTATCGCTAGCGGGGGGCCTCGCTCCTACAATGAGCAGTTCTTC | CASGFIASGGPRSYNEQFF
TRBJ2-7 | - | TRBV7-9 | few | TGTGCCAGCAGCTTACTGGGGCAGGGGAACTACGAGCAGTACTTC | CASSLLGQGNYEQYF
TRBJ1-1 | TRBD1 | TRBV9 | - | TGTGCCAGCAGCGTACAGGGGGCTGTCGACACTGAAGCTTTCTTT | CASSVQGAVDTEAFF
TRBJ1-1 | TRBD1 | TRBV7-9 | - | TGTGCCAGCAGCGACAGGGGGCGGACTGAAGCTTTCTTT | CASSDRGRTEAFF
TRBJ2-5 | - | TRBV2 | few | TGTGCCAGCAGTGTTCAGGGAGAGACCCAGTACTTC | CASSVQGETQYF
TRBJ1-6 | - | TRBV18 | few | TGTGCCAGCTCACCTGCAGATTCTTCACCCCTCCACTTT | CASSPADSSPLHF
TRBJ2-1 | TRBD2 | TRBV28 | - | TGTGCCAGCAGTTCTCCTAGCGGGAGGGAAAATGAGCAGTTCTTC | CASSSPSGRENEQFF
TRBJ1-6 | - | TRBV28 | - | TGTGCCAGCATTCAGGGGCATAATAATTCACCCCTCCACTTT | CASIQGHNNSPLHF
TRBJ1-1 | - | TRBV29-1 | - | TGCAGCGTGGCCGGAGGGCCAGGGCTATTGAACACTGAAGCTTTCTTT | CSVAGGPGLLNTEAFF
TRBJ1-5 | TRBD1 | TRBV6-1 | - | TGTGCCAGCAGTAAAGGGACAGGAGAAATTAGCAATCAGCCCCAGCATTTT | CASSKGTGEISNQPQHF
TRBJ1-5 | - | TRBV21-1 | - | TGTGCCAGCAGCAAACCGGGAGTGGGTCAGCCCCAGCATTTT | CASSKPGVGQPQHF
TRBJ2-1 | TRBD2 | TRBV9 | - | TGTGCCAGCAGCGACTCTTGGTGGGCGAGCGGGGGGGCTCTTCAGTTCTTC | CASSDSWWASGGALQFF
TRBJ1-1 | TRBD1 | TRBV7-2 | - | TGTGCCAGCAGCATCAGACCGGGACAGGGGGCTGAAGCTTTCTTT | CASSIRPGQGAEAFF
TRBJ1-1 | - | TRBV29-1 | - | TGCAGCGTTGGTGGGTGGGGGCCGAACACTGAAGCTTTCTTT | CSVGGWGPNTEAFF
TRBJ1-2 | - | TRBV28 | few | TGTGCCAGTAACGGGGGGAGGAACTATGGCTACACCTTC | CASNGGRNYGYTF
TRBJ1-2 | TRBD1 | TRBV9 | - | TGTGCCAGCAGCGTAGGAGGGACAGGAACCGGCTATGGCTACACCTTC | CASSVGGTGTGYGYTF
TRBJ1-2 | - | TRBV9 | - | TGTGCCAGCAGCGTAGCTACGGGGGTAGCCAACTATGGCTACACCTTC | CASSVATGVANYGYTF
TRBJ2-7 | TRBD2 | TRBV2 | - | TGTGCCAGCAGGGGGACTAGCGGCCCCTACGAGCAGTACTTC | CASRGTSGPYEQYF
TRBJ2-5 | - | TRBV18 | once | TGTGCCAGCTCACCAGGACAGCAAGAGACCCAGTACTTC | CASSPGQQETQYF
TRBJ2-3 | - | TRBV7-9 | - | TGTGCCAGCAGCTTAGTAGGCACAGATACGCAGTATTTT | CASSLVGTDTQYF
TRBJ2-7 | TRBD2 | TRBV6-6 | once | TGTGCCAGCAGTTACGTAGGTAGCGGGTTCTACGAGCAGTACTTC | CASSYVGSGFYEQYF
TRBJ1-2 | - | TRBV29-1 | - | TGCAGCGTTGATGAGGGCAAAGTAGGCTACACCTTC | CSVDEGKVGYTF
TRBJ2-5 | TRBD1 | TRBV28 | - | TGTGCCAGCAGTCAACCCGGGACAGGGGGAGAGACCCAGTACTTC | CASSQPGTGGETQYF
TRBJ2-1 | TRBD1 | TRBV28 | - | TGTGCCAGCCCCCCCCCGACAGGGAGCTCCTACAATGAGCAGTTCTTC | CASPPPTGSSYNEQFF
TRBJ1-2 | TRBD1 | TRBV27 | - | TGTGCCAGCAGTAGAACAGGGGGCTTAGGCTATGGCTACACCTTC | CASSRTGGLGYGYTF
TRBJ2-2 | TRBD1 | TRBV19 | - | TGTGCCAGTAGAACAGGGGGCACCGGGGAGCTGTTTTTT | CASRTGGTGELFF
TRBJ2-7 | - | TRBV9 | - | TGTGCCAGCAGCCCCTCGGGGTACGAGCAGTACTTC | CASSPSGYEQYF
TRBJ2-1 | TRBD2 | TRBV23-1 | - | TGCGCCAGCAGTCAATCGGGACTAGCGAGCCCTAGGTCATTCTACAATGAGCAGTTCTTC | CASSQSGLASPRSFYNEQFF
TRBJ1-4 | - | TRBV21-1 | once | TGTGCCAGCAGCAAAGAGAACAGGGGGAGTGAAAAACTGTTTTTT | CASSKENRGSEKLFF
TRBJ1-2 | TRBD1 | TRBV15 | - | TGTGCCACCAGCAGAGATAAGGGGACAGGGTCCTTCTATGGCTACACCTTC | CATSRDKGTGSFYGYTF
TRBJ2-2 | - | TRBV28 | - | TGTGCCAGCAGTGGAGGCGTCCAAGCCGGGGAGCTGTTTTTT | CASSGGVQAGELFF
TRBJ2-3 | TRBD1 | TRBV2 | - | TGTGCCAGCAGCCCGACAGGGTTTAGCACAGATACGCAGTATTTT | CASSPTGFSTDTQYF
TRBJ2-5 | - | TRBV11-3 | - | TGTGCCAGCAGCTTAGTGGGGTTTTTAGGGGTGGAAGAGACCCAGTACTTC | CASSLVGFLGVEETQYF
TRBJ2-1 | - | TRBV6-4 | - | TGTGCCAGCAGTGACTCTAGTGGAGGGAATGAGCAGTTCTTC | CASSDSSGGNEQFF
TRBJ1-2 | - | TRBV5-1 | - | TGCGCCAGCAGGCCAGGGATGAACTATGGCTACACCTTC | CASRPGMNYGYTF
TRBJ2-6 | - | TRBV28 | - | TGTGCCAGCAGTTTTCCGGGAAACTCTGGGGCCAACGTCCTGACTTTC | CASSFPGNSGANVLTF
TRBJ2-3 | - | TRBV27 | - | TGTGCCAGCAGTTTAAGGACAGGCACAGATACGCAGTATTTT | CASSLRTGTDTQYF
TRBJ1-3 | - | TRBV19 | - | TGTGCCAGTAGTATCGATCAGGGCGGAAACACCATATATTTT | CASSIDQGGNTIYF
TRBJ2-3 | TRBD2 | TRBV29-1 | - | TGCAGCGTCGAGGCGGGGGGGATTGGCACAGATACGCAGTATTTT | CSVEAGGIGTDTQYF
TRBJ1-2 | - | TRBV28 | few | TGTGCCAGCAGTTCAACCGGAGATGGCTACACCTTC | CASSSTGDGYTF
TRBJ2-3 | TRBD1 | TRBV7-2 | - | TGTGCCAGCAGTCCCGGGACAGGGGGTACTAGCACAGATACGCAGTATTTT | CASSPGTGGTSTDTQYF
TRBJ2-7 | - | TRBV28 | - | TGTGCCAGCAGTTTAGGGGGGACAGTCTCCTACGAGCAGTACTTC | CASSLGGTVSYEQYF
TRBJ1-1 | TRBD1 | TRBV7-9 | - | TGTGCCAGCGGACAGGGGGCTGAAGCTTTCTTT | CASGQGAEAFF
TRBJ1-4 | - | TRBV23-1 | - | TGCGCCAGCAGTCAATCGTCCCCGGACTCAAAATCCACAACTAATGAAAAACTGTTTTTT | CASSQSSPDSKSTTNEKLFF
TRBJ2-7 | TRBD1 | TRBV18 | - | TGTGCCAGCTCACCGGGGACAGCCTCGAGGGAGCAGTACTTC | CASSPGTASREQYF
TRBJ1-5 | - | TRBV6-5 | - | TGTGCCAGCTGCCGTGTGGGGGCGGGCAATCAGCCCCAGCATTTT | CASCRVGAGNQPQHF
TRBJ2-1 | - | TRBV11-3 | few | TGTGCCAGCAGCTTAGGGGCCGGCGGGGACAATGAGCAGTTCTTC | CASSLGAGGDNEQFF
TRBJ1-5 | - | TRBV28 | - | TGTGCCAGCAGTTTACAGGGACTTGGCAATCAGCCCCAGCATTTT | CASSLQGLGNQPQHF
TRBJ2-2 | TRBD1 | TRBV7-2 | - | TGTGCCAGCAGCTTGACAGGGGTCACCGGGGAGCTGTTTTTT | CASSLTGVTGELFF